This T cell receptor (beta chain) is from a study of response to subunit inactivated influenza vaccine. Study-wide points: Every seasonal influenza vaccination brings in few new T cells, the authors suggested.

About this clonotype: Its cognate antigen is unknown.

The CDR3 is 14 amino acids. Trimming stripped 1 base from V and 1 base from J, with 8 bases between. The germline V gene encodes CDR1 SGHAT and CDR2 FQNNGV. TCRdb independently ran MiXCR on the RT-PCR reads; one entry per CDR3 protein. This sample has 600,000 to 850,000 distinct CDR3 sequences; 14% occur once, and the top ten carry 6.5% to 8%. The rearrangement links TRBV11-2 to TRBJ2-7; D gene uncertain. The receptor was derived from a man in his fifties or sixties who received an inactivated influenza vaccine. The sample here was PBMCs from blood, taken roughly 15 days before vaccination. The CDR3 nucleotides read TGTGCCAGCAGCTTAGTGGACGCGTCCTACGAGCAGTACTTC. Translated, it gives CASSLVDASYEQYF.